This T cell receptor (beta chain) derives from a study of cytomegalovirus exposure and HLA in healthy donors. PCR involved 60 Vbeta and 13 Jbeta primers. This table comes from immunoSEQ multiplex PCR, and its TCRdb copy is limited to in-frame clones, with some not included. The sample has some 200,000 clones; less than 85% are singletons. This CDR3 comprises 15 residues. Germline values: CDR1 MDHEN, CDR2 SYDVKM. Trimming cost V 4 bases and J 3 bases; bases outside gene matches: 5. Study-level results: Associated with cytomegalovirus, according to the listing, were 164 TCR beta chains.

In the case of this clone: The antigen is undetermined.

The sequencing input was PBMCs. This chain joins TRBV28 and TRBJ2-3, with 9 bases aligning to TRBD2. The clonotype originates from a man between 18 and 29 years old in good health and CMV-seronegative. CDR3 DNA sequence: TGTGCCAGCAGTTCACTAGCGGGCGGTACAGATACGCAGTATTTT. Translating it yields CASSSLAGGTDTQYF.